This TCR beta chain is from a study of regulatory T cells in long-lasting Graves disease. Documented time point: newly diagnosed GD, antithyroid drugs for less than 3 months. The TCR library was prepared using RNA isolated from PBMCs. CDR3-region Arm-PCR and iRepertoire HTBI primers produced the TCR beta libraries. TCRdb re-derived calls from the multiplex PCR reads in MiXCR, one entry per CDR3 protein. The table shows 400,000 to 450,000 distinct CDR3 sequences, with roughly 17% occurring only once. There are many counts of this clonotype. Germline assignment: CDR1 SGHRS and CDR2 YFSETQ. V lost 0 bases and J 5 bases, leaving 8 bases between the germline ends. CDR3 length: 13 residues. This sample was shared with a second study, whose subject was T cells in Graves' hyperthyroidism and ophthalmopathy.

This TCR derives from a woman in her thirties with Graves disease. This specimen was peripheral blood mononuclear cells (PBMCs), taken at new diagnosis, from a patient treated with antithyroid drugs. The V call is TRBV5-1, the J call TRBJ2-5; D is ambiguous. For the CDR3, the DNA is TGCGCCAGCAGCTTGGGGCGCACCGAGACCCAGTACTTC. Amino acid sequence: CASSLGRTETQYF.